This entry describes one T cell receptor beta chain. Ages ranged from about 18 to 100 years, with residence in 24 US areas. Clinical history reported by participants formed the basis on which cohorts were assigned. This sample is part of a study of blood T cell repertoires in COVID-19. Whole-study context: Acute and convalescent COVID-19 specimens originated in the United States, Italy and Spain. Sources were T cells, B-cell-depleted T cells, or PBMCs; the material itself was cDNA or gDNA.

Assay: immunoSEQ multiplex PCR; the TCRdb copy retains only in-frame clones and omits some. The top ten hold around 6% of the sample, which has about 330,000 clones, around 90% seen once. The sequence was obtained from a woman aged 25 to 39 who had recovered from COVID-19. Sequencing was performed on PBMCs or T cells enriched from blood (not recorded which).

CDR3 residues: CASSSGLAGDMVEQYF. CDR3 sequence (DNA): TGCGCCAGCAGCTCCGGACTAGCGGGGGATATGGTCGAGCAGTACTTC. J is TRBJ2-7 and V is TRBV5-1; 13 bases line up with TRBD2. Germline V gene lookup returns CDR1 SGHRS and CDR2 YFSETQ. The CDR3 spans 16 residues. J was trimmed by 6 bases and V by 3 bases; bases with no gene match: 9.